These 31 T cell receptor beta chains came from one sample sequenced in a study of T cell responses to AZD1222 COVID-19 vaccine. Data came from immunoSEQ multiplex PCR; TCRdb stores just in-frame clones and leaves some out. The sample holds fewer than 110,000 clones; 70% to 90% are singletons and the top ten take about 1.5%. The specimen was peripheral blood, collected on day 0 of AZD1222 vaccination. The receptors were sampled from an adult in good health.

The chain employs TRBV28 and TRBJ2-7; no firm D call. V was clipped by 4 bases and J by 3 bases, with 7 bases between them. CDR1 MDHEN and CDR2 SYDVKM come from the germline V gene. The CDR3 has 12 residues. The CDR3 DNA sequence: TGTGCCAGCAGTTCATCCATCTACGAGCAGTACTTC. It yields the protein CASSSSIYEQYF.

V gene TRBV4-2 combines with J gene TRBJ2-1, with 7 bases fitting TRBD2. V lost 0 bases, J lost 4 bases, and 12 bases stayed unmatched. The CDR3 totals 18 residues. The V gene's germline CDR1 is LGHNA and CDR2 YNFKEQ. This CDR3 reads CASSQDSGAGKWYNEQFF. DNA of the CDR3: TGTGCCAGCAGCCAAGATTCGGGAGCGGGAAAGTGGTACAATGAGCAGTTCTTC.

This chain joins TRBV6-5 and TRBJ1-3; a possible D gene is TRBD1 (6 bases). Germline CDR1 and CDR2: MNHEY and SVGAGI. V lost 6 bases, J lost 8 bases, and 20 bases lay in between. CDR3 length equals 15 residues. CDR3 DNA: TGTGCCAGCAGCCGTATGAAGACAGGAGGGGACACCATATATTTT. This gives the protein CASSRMKTGGDTIYF.

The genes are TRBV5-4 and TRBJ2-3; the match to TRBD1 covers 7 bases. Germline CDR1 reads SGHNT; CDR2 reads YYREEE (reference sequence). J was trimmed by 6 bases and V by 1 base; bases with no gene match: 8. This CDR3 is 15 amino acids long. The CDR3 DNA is TGTGCCAGCAGCTTGTATATACAGGGGAGCGATACGCAGTATTTT. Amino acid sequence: CASSLYIQGSDTQYF.

The CDR3 region has the DNA TGTGCCAGCAGTCGGCCCCAAGAGACCCAGTACTTC. Its translation: CASSRPQETQYF. The rearrangement uses TRBV6-2 or TRBV6-3 and TRBJ2-5; no clear D gene. The germline V and J ends were trimmed by 5 bases and 1 base, with 5 bases remaining between them. This CDR3 is built from 12 residues. From germline, CDR1 is MNHEY and CDR2 SVGEGT.

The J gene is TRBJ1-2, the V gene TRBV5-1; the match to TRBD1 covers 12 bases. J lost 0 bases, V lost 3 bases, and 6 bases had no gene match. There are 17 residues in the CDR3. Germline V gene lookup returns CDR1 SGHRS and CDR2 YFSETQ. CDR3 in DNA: TGCGCCAGCAGCTCGTGGGGACAGGGGGCGACTAACTATGGCTACACCTTC. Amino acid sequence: CASSSWGQGATNYGYTF.

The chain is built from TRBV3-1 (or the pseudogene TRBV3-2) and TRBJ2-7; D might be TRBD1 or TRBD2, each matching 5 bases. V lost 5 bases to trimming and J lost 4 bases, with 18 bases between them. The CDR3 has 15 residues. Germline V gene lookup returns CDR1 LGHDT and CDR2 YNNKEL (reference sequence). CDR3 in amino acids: CASSSPGTTTYEQYF. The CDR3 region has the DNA TGTGCCAGCAGCTCTCCCGGGACCACAACATACGAGCAGTACTTC.

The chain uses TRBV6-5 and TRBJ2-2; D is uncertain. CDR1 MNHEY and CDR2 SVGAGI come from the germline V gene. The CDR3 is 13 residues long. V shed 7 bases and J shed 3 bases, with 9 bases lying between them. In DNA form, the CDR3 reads TGTGCCAGCATGACGGGTGACACCGGGGAGCTGTTTTTT. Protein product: CASMTGDTGELFF.

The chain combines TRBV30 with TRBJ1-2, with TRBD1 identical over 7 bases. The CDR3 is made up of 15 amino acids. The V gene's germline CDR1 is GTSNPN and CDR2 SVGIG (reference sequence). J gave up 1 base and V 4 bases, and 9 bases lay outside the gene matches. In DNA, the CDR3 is TGTGCCTGGAACTATAGGGGGCACATTAACTATGGCTACACCTTC. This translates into CAWNYRGHINYGYTF.

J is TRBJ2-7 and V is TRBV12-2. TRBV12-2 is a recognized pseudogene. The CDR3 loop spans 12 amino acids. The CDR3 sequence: CASKGEPYEQYF. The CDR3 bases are TGTGCAAGTAAGGGTGAACCCTACGAGCAGTACTTC.

This chain's CDR3 is CASSPGTPGSNSPLHF. The CDR3, as DNA: TGTGCCAGCTCACCGGGAACCCCCGGTTCTAATTCACCCCTCCACTTT. V usage is TRBV18 and J usage is TRBJ1-6; no firm D call. This CDR3 has 16 residues. Germline V gene data show CDR1 as KGHSH and CDR2 as LQKENI. The V gene lost 3 bases and the J gene lost 6 bases, with 15 bases spanning the gap.

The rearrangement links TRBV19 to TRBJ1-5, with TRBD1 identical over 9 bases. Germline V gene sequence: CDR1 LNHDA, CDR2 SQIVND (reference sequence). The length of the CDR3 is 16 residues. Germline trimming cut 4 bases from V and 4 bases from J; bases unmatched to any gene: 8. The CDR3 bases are TGTGCCAGTAGTAACCTGGGACAGGGCCGTAATCAGCCCCAGCATTTT. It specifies CASSNLGQGRNQPQHF.

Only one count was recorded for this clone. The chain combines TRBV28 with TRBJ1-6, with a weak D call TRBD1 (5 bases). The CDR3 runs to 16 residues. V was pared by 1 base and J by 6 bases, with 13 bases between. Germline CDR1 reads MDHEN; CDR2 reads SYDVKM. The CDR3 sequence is CASSLFLGGGNSPLHF. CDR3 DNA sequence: TGTGCCAGCAGTTTATTCTTGGGGGGGGGTAATTCACCCCTCCACTTT.

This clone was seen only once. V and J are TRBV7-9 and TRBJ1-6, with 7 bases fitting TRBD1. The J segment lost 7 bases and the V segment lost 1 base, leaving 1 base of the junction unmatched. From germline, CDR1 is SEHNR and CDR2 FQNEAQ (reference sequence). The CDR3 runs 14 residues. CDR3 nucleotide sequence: TGTGCCAGCAGCTTAGAGGGACAGAATTCACCCCTCCACTTT. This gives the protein CASSLEGQNSPLHF.

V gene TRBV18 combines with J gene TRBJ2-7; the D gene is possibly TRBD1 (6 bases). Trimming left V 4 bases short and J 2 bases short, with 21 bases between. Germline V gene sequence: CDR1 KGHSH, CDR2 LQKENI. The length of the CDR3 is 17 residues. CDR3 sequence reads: CASSHRGGDRLPYEQYF. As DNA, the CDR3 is TGTGCCAGCTCACACCGCGGCGGAGACAGGCTACCCTACGAGCAGTACTTC.

CDR3 amino acids: CASMIRLGNYNSPLHF. Written as DNA, the CDR3 is TGTGCCAGCATGATTCGGCTAGGGAACTATAATTCACCCCTCCACTTT. The chain links TRBV5-4 to TRBJ1-6; no firm D call. Trimming took 6 bases from V and 3 from J, leaving 16 bases between them. The CDR3 consists of 16 residues. The germline CDR1 and CDR2 sequences are SGHNT and YYREEE (reference sequence).

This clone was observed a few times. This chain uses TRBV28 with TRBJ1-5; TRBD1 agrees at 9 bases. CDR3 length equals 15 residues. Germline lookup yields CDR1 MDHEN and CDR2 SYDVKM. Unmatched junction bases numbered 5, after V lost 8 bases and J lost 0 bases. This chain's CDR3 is CASRDRVHSNQPQHF. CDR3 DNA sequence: TGTGCCAGCCGGGACAGGGTCCATAGCAATCAGCCCCAGCATTTT. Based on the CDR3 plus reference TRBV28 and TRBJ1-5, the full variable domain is DVKVTQSSRYLVKRTGEKVFLECVQDMDHENMFWYRQDPGLGLRLIYFSYDVKMKEKGDIPEGYSVSREKKERFSLILESASTNQTSMYLCASRDRVHSNQPQHFGDGTRLSIL.

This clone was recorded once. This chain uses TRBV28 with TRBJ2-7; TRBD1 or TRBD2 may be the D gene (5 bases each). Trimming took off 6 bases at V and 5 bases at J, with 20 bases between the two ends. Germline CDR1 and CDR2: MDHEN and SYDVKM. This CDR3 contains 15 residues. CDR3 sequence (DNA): TGTGCCAGCAGCAACAGGCGGGTATCTTGGGACGAGCAGTACTTC. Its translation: CASSNRRVSWDEQYF.

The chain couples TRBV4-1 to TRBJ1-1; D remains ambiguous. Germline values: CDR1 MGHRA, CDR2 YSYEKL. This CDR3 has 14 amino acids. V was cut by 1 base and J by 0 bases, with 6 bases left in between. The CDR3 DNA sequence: TGCGCCAGCAGCCAAGGACTTATGAACACTGAAGCTTTCTTT. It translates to CASSQGLMNTEAFF.

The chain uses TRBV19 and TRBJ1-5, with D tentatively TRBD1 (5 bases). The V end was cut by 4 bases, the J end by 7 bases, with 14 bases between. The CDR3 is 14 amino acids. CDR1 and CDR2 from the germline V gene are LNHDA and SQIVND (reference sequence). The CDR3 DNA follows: TGTGCCAGTAGTAGGGGGTGGTCAGAGCAGCCCCAGCATTTT. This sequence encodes CASSRGWSEQPQHF.

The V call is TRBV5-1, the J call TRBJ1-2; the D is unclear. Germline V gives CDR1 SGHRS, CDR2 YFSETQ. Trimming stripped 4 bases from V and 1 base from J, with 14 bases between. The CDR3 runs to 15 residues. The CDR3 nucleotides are TGCGCCAGCAGCCAACCGGTCGGGGTTAACTATGGCTACACCTTC. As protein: CASSQPVGVNYGYTF.

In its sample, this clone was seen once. The CDR3 protein is CASSLGLSSYNEQFF. In DNA, the CDR3 is TGTGCCAGCAGCCTTGGACTCAGCTCCTACAATGAGCAGTTCTTC. This chain uses TRBV7-3 with TRBJ2-1, with D perhaps matching TRBD2 (5 bases). In germline, CDR1 is SGHTA, CDR2 FQGTGA. The CDR3 covers 15 residues. The V and J ends lost 5 bases and 0 bases respectively, with 11 bases between them.

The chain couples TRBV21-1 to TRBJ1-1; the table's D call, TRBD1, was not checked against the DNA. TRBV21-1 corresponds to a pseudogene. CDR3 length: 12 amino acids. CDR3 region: CASSTRQDEAFF. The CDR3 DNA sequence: TGTGCCAGCAGCACCAGACAGGATGAAGCTTTCTTT.

Here the CDR3 reads CASIGGSETQYF. The CDR3 DNA is TGTGCCAGCATAGGGGGGAGTGAGACCCAGTACTTC. The chain employs TRBV2 and TRBJ2-5; D tentatively reads TRBD1 or TRBD2 (6 bases each). V was clipped by 7 bases and J by 5 bases, with 11 bases between them. The CDR3 has 12 residues. Per germline, CDR1 SNHLY and CDR2 FYNNEI.

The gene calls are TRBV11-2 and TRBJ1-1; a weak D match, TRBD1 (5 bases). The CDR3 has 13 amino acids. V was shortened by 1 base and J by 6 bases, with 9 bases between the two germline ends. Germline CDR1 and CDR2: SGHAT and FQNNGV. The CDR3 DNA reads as TGTGCCAGCAGCTTAGTCCAGGGCCCTGAAGCTTTCTTT. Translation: CASSLVQGPEAFF.

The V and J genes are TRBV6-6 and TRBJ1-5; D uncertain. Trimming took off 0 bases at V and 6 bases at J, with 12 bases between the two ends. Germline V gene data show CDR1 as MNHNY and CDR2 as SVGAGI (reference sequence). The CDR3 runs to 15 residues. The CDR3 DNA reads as TGTGCCAGCAGTTACTCACAAAGGGTCGGTCAGCCCCAGCATTTT. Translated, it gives CASSYSQRVGQPQHF.

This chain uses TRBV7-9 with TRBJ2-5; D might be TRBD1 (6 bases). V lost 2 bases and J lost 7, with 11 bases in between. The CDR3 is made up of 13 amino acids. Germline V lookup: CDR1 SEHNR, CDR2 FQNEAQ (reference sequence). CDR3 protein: CASSLFQQGTQYF. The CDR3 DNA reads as TGTGCCAGCAGCTTATTCCAACAGGGGACCCAGTACTTC. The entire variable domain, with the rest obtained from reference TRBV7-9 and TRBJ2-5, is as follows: DTGVSQNPRHKITKRGQNVTFRCDPISEHNRLYWYRQTLGQGPEFLTYFQNEAQLEKSRLLSDRFSAERPKGSFSTLEIQRTEQGDSAMYLCASSLFQQGTQYFGPGTRLLVL.

CDR3 in amino acids: CASSQDRQGWQPQHF. CDR3 DNA sequence: TGCGCCAGCAGCCAAGATCGACAGGGTTGGCAGCCCCAGCATTTT. The chain has TRBV4-1 and TRBJ1-5; 7 bases are a match to TRBD1. This CDR3 is 15 amino acids long. Germline CDR1 and CDR2: MGHRA and YSYEKL. The J segment lost 7 bases and the V segment lost 0 bases, leaving 6 bases of the junction unmatched.

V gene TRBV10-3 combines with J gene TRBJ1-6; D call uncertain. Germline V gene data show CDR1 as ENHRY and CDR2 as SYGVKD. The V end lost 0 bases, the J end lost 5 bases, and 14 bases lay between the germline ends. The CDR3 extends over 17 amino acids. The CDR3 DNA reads TGTGCCATCAGTGAGTCAATCGCGAAGGTGGATAATTCACCCCTCCACTTT. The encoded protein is CAISESIAKVDNSPLHF.

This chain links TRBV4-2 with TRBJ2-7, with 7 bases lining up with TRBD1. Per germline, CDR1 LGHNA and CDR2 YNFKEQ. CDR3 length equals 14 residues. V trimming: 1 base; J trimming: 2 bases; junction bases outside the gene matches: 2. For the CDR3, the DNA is TGTGCCAGCAGCCAAGGGGGACAGACCTACGAGCAGTACTTC. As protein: CASSQGGQTYEQYF.

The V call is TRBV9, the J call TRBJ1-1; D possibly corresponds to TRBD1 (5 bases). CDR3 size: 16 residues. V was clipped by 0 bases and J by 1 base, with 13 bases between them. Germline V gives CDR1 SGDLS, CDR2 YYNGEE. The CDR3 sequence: CASSVGGRARNTEAFF. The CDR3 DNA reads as TGTGCCAGCAGCGTAGGGGGCAGGGCCCGGAACACTGAAGCTTTCTTT.